The sequence of this TCR beta chain was determined in a study of blood T cell repertoires in COVID-19. Background on the study: Acute and convalescent COVID-19 samples came from the United States, Italy and Spain.

Sequencing was performed with immunoSEQ multiplex PCR; in TCRdb, only in-frame clones are kept and a portion is missing. The table has approximately 360,000 clones, 83% seen once. This clone was detected once. Trimming at V came to 6 bases and at J to 0 bases, leaving 3 bases not matched to a gene. CDR1 and CDR2 (germline): SGHRS, YFSETQ. The CDR3 is 14 amino acids. Input material: PBMCs or T cells enriched from blood (not recorded which). The chain has TRBV5-1 and TRBJ2-3, with 8 bases matching TRBD1. The receptor was isolated from a woman between 45 and 65 years old who had recovered from COVID-19. In DNA form, the CDR3 reads TGCGCCAGCACCGACAGGGGTAGCACAGATACGCAGTATTTT. Amino acids: CASTDRGSTDTQYF.